This T cell receptor beta chain derives from a study of shared clonotypes between healthy human individuals. Study-wide context: Samples came from a couple of female and a few male donors aged 18 to 49. Per-donor plates numbered three CD4 naive, three CD4 memory, two CD8 naive and one CD8 memory. Study outcomes and limitations: Read depth was anticipated to influence clonotype sharing among donors.

Turning to this clone: Its antigen is as yet unknown.

The assay was immunoSEQ multiplex PCR, and TCRdb's table has in-frame clones only and misses some. The profile shows around 200,000 clones, roughly 91% of them singletons. CDR1 MDHEN and CDR2 SYDVKM come from the germline V gene. This CDR3 is built from 16 residues. The V gene is TRBV28, the J gene TRBJ2-5; unclear D gene. The J call may be mistaken, given a closer DNA end match to TRBJ2-7. This TCR was sampled from a woman between 25 and 40 years old in good health. Material: naive CD4+ T cells sorted from blood. Regarding subset: CD45RA+ positively selected. CDR3 loop: CASSFVYGPSSYEQYF. DNA for the CDR3: TGTGCCAGCAGTTTCGTTTACGGGCCGAGCTCCTACGAGCAGTACTTC.